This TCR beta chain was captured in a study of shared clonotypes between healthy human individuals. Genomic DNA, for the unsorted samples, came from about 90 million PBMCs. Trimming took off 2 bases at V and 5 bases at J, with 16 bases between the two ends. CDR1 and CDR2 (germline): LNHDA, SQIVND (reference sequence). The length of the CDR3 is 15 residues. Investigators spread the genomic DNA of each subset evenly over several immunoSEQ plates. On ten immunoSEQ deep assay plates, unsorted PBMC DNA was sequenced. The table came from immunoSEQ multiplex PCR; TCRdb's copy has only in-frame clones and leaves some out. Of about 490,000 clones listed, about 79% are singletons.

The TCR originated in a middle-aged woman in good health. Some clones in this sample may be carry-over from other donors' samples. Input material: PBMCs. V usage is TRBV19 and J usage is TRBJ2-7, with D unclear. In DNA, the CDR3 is TGTGCCAGTAGTATACGTCCAAGGAGTAACGACGAGCAGTACTTC. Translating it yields CASSIRPRSNDEQYF. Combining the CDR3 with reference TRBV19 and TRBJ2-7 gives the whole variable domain DGGITQSPKYLFRKEGQNVTLSCEQNLNHDAMYWYRQDPGQGLRLIYYSQIVNDFQKGDIAEGYSVSREKKESFPLTVTSAQKNPTAFYLCASSIRPRSNDEQYFGPGTRLTVT.